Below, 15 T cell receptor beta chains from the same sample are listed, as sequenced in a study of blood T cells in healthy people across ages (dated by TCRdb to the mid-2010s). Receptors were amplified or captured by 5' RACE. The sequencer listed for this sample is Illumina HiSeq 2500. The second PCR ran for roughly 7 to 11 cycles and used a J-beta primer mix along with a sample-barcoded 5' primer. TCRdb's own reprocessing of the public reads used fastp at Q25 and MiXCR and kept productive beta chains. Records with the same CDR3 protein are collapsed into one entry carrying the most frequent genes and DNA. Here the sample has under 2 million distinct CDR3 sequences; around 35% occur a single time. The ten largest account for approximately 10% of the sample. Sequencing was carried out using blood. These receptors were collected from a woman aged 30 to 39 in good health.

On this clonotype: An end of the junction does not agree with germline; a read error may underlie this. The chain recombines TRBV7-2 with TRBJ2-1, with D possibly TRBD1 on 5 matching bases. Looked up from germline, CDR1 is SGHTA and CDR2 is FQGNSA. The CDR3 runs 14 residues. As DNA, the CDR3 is TGTGCCGGCAGCATGGGGCCCGGCTACCATGAGCAGTTCTTC. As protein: CAGSMGPGYHEQFF. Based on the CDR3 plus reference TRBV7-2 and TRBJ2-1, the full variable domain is GAGVSQSPSNKVTEKGKDVELRCDPISGHTALYWYRQSLGQGLEFLIYFQGNSAPDKSGLPSDRFSAERTGGSVSTLTIQRTQQEDSAVYLCAGSMGPGYHEQFFGPGTRLTVL.

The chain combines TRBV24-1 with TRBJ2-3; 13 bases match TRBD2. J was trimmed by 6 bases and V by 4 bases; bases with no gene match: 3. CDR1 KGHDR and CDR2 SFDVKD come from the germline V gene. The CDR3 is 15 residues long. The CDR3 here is CATSDPTSGRDTQYF. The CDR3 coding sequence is TGTGCCACCAGTGACCCGACTAGCGGGAGGGATACGCAGTATTTT.

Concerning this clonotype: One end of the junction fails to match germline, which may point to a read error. CDR3 nucleotide sequence: TGCGCCAGCAGCTCGGGGCGTGGGAGCGGGTACAATGAGCAGTTCTTC. Its translation: CASSSGRGSGYNEQFF. The chain joins TRBV7-8 to TRBJ2-1; possible D gene TRBD2, 6 bases. The CDR3 extends over 16 amino acids. From germline, CDR1 is SGHVS and CDR2 FQNEAQ.

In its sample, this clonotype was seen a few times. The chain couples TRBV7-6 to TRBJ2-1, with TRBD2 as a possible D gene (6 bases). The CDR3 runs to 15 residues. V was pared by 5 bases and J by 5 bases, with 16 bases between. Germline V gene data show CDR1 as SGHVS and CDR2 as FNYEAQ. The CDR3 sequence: CASSPTGVTHNEQFF. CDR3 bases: TGTGCCAGCAGCCCAACGGGGGTTACACACAATGAGCAGTTCTTC.

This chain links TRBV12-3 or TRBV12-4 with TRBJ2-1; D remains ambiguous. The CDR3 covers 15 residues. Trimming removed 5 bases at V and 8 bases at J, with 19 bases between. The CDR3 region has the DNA TGTGCCAGCAGTCACCACCCACGGGTAGGGTATGAGCAGTTCTTC. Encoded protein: CASSHHPRVGYEQFF.

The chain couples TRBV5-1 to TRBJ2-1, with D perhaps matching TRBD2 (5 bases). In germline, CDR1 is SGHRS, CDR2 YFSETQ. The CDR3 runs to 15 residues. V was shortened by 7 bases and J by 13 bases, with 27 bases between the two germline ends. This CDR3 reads CASSRDRRLQETQFF. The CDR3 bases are TGCGCCAGCTCTCGGGATCGCCGACTCCAAGAGACCCAGTTCTTC.

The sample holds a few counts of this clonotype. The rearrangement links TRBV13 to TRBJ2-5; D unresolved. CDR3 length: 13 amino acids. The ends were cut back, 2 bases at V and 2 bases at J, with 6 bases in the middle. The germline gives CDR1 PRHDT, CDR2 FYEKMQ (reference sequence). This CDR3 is CASSLQEQETQYF. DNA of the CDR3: TGTGCCAGCAGCTTACAGGAACAAGAGACCCAGTACTTC.

The CDR3 DNA reads as TGTGCCAGCAGGGTAGCGGGGGGAGGTGAGCAGTTCTTC. It encodes CASRVAGGGEQFF. This sequence joins TRBV12-3 or TRBV12-4 and TRBJ2-1; 10 bases agree with TRBD2. This CDR3 contains 13 residues. The V and J ends lost 6 bases and 9 bases, in that order; junction bases with no gene match: 5.

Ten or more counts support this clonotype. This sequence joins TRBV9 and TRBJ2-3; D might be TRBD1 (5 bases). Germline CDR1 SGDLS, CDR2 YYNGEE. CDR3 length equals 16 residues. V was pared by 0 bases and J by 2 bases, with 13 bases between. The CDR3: CASSVGPGPTTDTQYF. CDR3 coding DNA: TGTGCCAGCAGCGTAGGCCCAGGGCCCACCACAGATACGCAGTATTTT.

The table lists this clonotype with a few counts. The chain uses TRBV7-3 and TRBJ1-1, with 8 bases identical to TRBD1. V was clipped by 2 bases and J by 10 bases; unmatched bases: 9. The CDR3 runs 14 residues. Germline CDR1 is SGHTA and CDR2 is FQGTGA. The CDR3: CASSLDGTGGRAFF. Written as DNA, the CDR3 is TGTGCCAGCAGCTTAGATGGGACAGGAGGTCGAGCTTTCTTT.

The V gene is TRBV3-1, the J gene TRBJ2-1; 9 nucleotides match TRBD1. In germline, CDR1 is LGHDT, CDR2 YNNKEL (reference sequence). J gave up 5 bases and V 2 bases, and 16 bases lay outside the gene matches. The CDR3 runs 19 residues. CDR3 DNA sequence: TGTGCCAGCAGCCAACCCCGGGACAGGGTCTCCTGGGGCCACAATGAGCAGTTCTTC. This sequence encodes CASSQPRDRVSWGHNEQFF.

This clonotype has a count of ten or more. This CDR3 is CAIHRDGGTSGSANEQFF. DNA of the CDR3: TGTGCCATTCACCGGGACGGCGGGACTAGCGGGAGTGCGAATGAGCAGTTCTTC. This rearrangement joins TRBV10-3 to TRBJ2-1, with 14 bases matching TRBD2. Germline V gene sequence: CDR1 ENHRY, CDR2 SYGVKD. The CDR3 consists of 18 residues. After removal of 9 bases from V and 7 bases from J, the junction contained 17 bases not matched to a gene.

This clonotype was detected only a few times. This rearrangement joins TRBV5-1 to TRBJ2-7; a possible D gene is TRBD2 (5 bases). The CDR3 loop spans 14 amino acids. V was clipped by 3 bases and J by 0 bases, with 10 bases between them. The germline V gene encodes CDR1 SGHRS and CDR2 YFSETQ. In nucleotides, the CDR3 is TGCGCCAGCAGCTGGACTCTCGGCTCCTACGAGCAGTACTTC. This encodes CASSWTLGSYEQYF.

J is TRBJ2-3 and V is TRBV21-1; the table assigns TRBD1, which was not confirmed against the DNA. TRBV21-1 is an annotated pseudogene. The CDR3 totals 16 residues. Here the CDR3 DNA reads TGTGCCAGCAGCAGAAGGGAGGGGGGTTGCACAGATACGCAGTATTTT. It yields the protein CASSRREGGCTDTQYF.

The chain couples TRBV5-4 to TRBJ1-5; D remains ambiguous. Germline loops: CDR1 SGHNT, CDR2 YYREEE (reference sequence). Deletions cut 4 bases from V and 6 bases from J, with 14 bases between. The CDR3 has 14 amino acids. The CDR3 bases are TGTGCCAGCAGCATGGCGGGGTGGGGTCAGCCCCAGCATTTT. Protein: CASSMAGWGQPQHF.